Below are 27 T cell receptor beta chains sequenced from a single sample in a study of cytomegalovirus exposure and HLA in healthy donors. Using immunoSEQ multiplex PCR, the repertoire was profiled, and TCRdb retains in-frame clones only, with some absent. This table holds 200,000 to 250,000 clones, over 80% found once. The sequenced sample was PBMCs. Receptors were obtained from a woman between 25 and 40 years old in good health and CMV-seropositive.

This clone was seen once. V is TRBV19 and J is TRBJ2-7; D is possibly TRBD2 (5 bases). From germline, CDR1 is LNHDA and CDR2 SQIVND (reference sequence). The CDR3 sequence is 15 residues long. Between the trimmed V and J ends, which lost 3 bases and 0 bases, there was a span of 12 bases. The CDR3 DNA reads as TGTGCCAGTAGTATTCGGGGATCCATCTCCTACGAGCAGTACTTC. It is translated as CASSIRGSISYEQYF. Looking up the rest from reference TRBV19 and TRBJ2-7 gives the full variable domain: DGGITQSPKYLFRKEGQNVTLSCEQNLNHDAMYWYRQDPGQGLRLIYYSQIVNDFQKGDIAEGYSVSREKKESFPLTVTSAQKNPTAFYLCASSIRGSISYEQYFGPGTRLTVT.

The rearrangement uses TRBV30 and TRBJ1-1; D is unclear. The CDR3 extends over 12 amino acids. Trimming took off 2 bases at V and 0 bases at J, with 4 bases between the two ends. Germline CDR1 GTSNPN, CDR2 SVGIG (reference sequence). The CDR3, as DNA: TGTGCCTGGAGTTCCCTGAACACTGAAGCTTTCTTT. Protein: CAWSSLNTEAFF.

This rearrangement joins TRBV4-1 to TRBJ1-2; 10 nucleotides agree with TRBD1. The CDR3 has 18 amino acids. Germline trimming cut 0 bases from V and 7 bases from J; bases unmatched to any gene: 14. Germline V lookup: CDR1 MGHRA, CDR2 YSYEKL. In DNA, the CDR3 is TGCGCCAGCAGCCAAGATCTTTATAATTGGGACAGGGGAAGTGGCTACACCTTC. Translation gives CASSQDLYNWDRGSGYTF.

This chain joins TRBV7-6 and TRBJ2-7; D possibly uses TRBD1 or TRBD2 (5 bases each). Trimming took 0 bases from V and 5 from J, leaving 14 bases between them. In germline, CDR1 is SGHVS, CDR2 FNYEAQ. CDR3 size: 15 residues. The CDR3 nucleotides are TGTGCCAGCAGCTTAGCATCCCGGGACGGAGACGAGCAGTACTTC. Translated, it gives CASSLASRDGDEQYF.

The J gene is TRBJ2-1, the V gene TRBV18, with TRBD1 matching 8 bases. With 2 bases clipped from V and 3 bases from J, the junction kept 3 bases outside the gene matches. CDR3 length: 15 amino acids. Germline CDR1 KGHSH, CDR2 LQKENI. CDR3 residues: CASSPTTGGYNEQFF. The CDR3 DNA follows: TGTGCCAGCTCACCAACAACAGGGGGCTACAATGAGCAGTTCTTC.

The chain is built from TRBV10-3 and TRBJ1-3; no clear D gene. Trimming stripped 3 bases from V and 1 base from J, with 7 bases between. The CDR3 has 14 amino acids. Germline V gives CDR1 ENHRY, CDR2 SYGVKD. The CDR3 nucleotides read TGTGCCATCAGTGACAGGACTTCTGGAAACACCATATATTTT. Protein: CAISDRTSGNTIYF.

V and J are TRBV27 and TRBJ1-4, with unresolved D. Germline lookup yields CDR1 MNHEY and CDR2 SMNVEV (reference sequence). V was shortened by 5 bases and J by 4 bases, with 11 bases between the two germline ends. The length of the CDR3 is 14 residues. This CDR3 is CASSKGAGNEKLFF. The CDR3 DNA sequence: TGTGCCAGCAGTAAGGGTGCGGGTAATGAAAAACTGTTTTTT.

The chain links TRBV5-1 to TRBJ1-2; the D gene is possibly TRBD1 (6 bases). Trimming left V 1 base short and J 6 bases short, with 13 bases between. Germline CDR1 and CDR2: SGHRS and YFSETQ. The CDR3 runs to 14 residues. In nucleotides, the CDR3 is TGCGCCAGCAGCTTGTTTCAGGAGGGGGATGGCTACACCTTC. It specifies CASSLFQEGDGYTF.

This clone occurred once. This chain joins TRBV9 and TRBJ2-1; D might be TRBD1 (6 bases). V was clipped by 3 bases and J by 7 bases, with 20 bases between them. The CDR3 contains 16 residues. From germline, CDR1 is SGDLS and CDR2 YYNGEE. The CDR3 loop reads CASSARPRDNSNEQFF. As DNA, the CDR3 is TGTGCCAGCAGCGCGCGTCCCCGGGACAACTCTAATGAGCAGTTCTTC.

This chain joins TRBV27 and TRBJ2-7; 8 nucleotides line up with TRBD1. The CDR3 contains 13 residues. Germline assignment: CDR1 MNHEY and CDR2 SMNVEV (reference sequence). V lost 6 bases and J lost 5; bases outside the gene matches: 6. The CDR3 is CASRRQGYHEQYF. The CDR3 DNA follows: TGTGCCAGCAGAAGACAGGGGTACCACGAGCAGTACTTC.

The V gene is TRBV2, the J gene TRBJ2-2; 8 bases align to TRBD1. Germline V CDR1 and CDR2: SNHLY, FYNNEI. The CDR3 loop spans 15 amino acids. Trimming cost V 6 bases and J 5 bases; bases outside gene matches: 8. The CDR3 bases are TGTGCCAGCAGCCAAGACAGGGGATGGACCGGGGAGCTGTTTTTT. Encoded protein: CASSQDRGWTGELFF.

The chain has TRBV29-1 and TRBJ2-1; no firm D call. Germline CDR1 SQVTM, CDR2 ANQGSEA. V lost 4 bases to trimming and J lost 8 bases, with 9 bases between them. This CDR3 spans 11 amino acids. In DNA form, the CDR3 reads TGCAGCGTTGCGAGTACCGATGAGCAGTTCTTC. Translated: CSVASTDEQFF.

CDR3 loop: CSAHWAGELFF. The CDR3 DNA follows: TGCAGTGCTCACTGGGCCGGGGAGCTGTTTTTT. The chain uses TRBV20-1 and TRBJ2-2; D ambiguous. V lost 5 bases and J lost 6, with 7 bases in between. Looked up from germline, CDR1 is DFQATT and CDR2 is SNEGSKA (reference sequence). This CDR3 is built from 11 residues.

This clone appeared once. The V and J genes are TRBV25-1 and TRBJ2-1; the D gene is possibly TRBD1 (6 bases). The CDR3 loop spans 14 amino acids. CDR1 is MGHDK and CDR2 is SYGVNS in the germline V gene. The germline V and J ends were trimmed by 0 bases and 8 bases, with 11 bases remaining between them. In DNA form, the CDR3 reads TGTGCCAGCAGTGAATATATGGGGACACATGAGCAGTTCTTC. Its translation is CASSEYMGTHEQFF. The full variable domain, its missing parts supplied by reference TRBV25-1 and TRBJ2-1, is EADIYQTPRYLVIGTGKKITLECSQTMGHDKMYWYQQDPGMELHLIHYSYGVNSTEKGDLSSESTVSRIRTEHFPLTLESARPSHTSQYLCASSEYMGTHEQFFGPGTRLTVL.

The rearrangement uses TRBV29-1 and TRBJ1-2; the match to TRBD1 covers 7 bases. The CDR3 is made up of 13 amino acids. Per the germline V gene, CDR1 is SQVTM and CDR2 is ANQGSEA. Losses at the gene ends were 6 bases for V and 8 bases for J; bases not matched to a gene: 12. For the CDR3, the DNA is TGCAGCGTGTTCGACAGGTCCAGGGGGGGCTACACCTTC. Its protein is CSVFDRSRGGYTF.

The chain links TRBV5-1 to TRBJ1-2, with 7 bases fitting TRBD1. Trimming cost V 4 bases and J 7 bases; bases outside gene matches: 7. CDR3 length: 13 residues. Germline lookup yields CDR1 SGHRS and CDR2 YFSETQ. CDR3 region: CASSPRGEAGYTF. For the CDR3, the DNA is TGCGCCAGCAGCCCCAGGGGGGAAGCTGGCTACACCTTC.

V and J are TRBV7-9 and TRBJ2-7; D remains ambiguous. The CDR3 has 14 residues. V lost 2 bases to trimming and J lost 6 bases, with 14 bases between them. Germline assignment: CDR1 SEHNR and CDR2 FQNEAQ (reference sequence). This CDR3 is CASSLTYTTGEQYF. The CDR3 DNA is TGTGCCAGCAGCTTAACTTATACCACCGGCGAGCAGTACTTC. The full variable domain, completed using reference TRBV7-9 and TRBJ2-7, is DTGVSQNPRHKITKRGQNVTFRCDPISEHNRLYWYRQTLGQGPEFLTYFQNEAQLEKSRLLSDRFSAERPKGSFSTLEIQRTEQGDSAMYLCASSLTYTTGEQYFGPGTRLTVT.

The V call is TRBV18, the J call TRBJ1-5, with a weak D call TRBD1 (5 bases). With 2 bases removed from V and 8 bases from J, the gap between germline ends came to 16 bases. The CDR3 covers 15 residues. The germline V gene has CDR1 KGHSH and CDR2 LQKENI. The CDR3 sequence is CASSPSGAQGEPQHF. CDR3 DNA sequence: TGTGCCAGCTCACCATCCGGGGCGCAAGGGGAGCCCCAGCATTTT.

V gene TRBV29-1 combines with J gene TRBJ2-4; no clear D. The CDR3 has 12 amino acids. Between the trimmed V and J ends, which lost 3 bases and 6 bases, there was a span of 9 bases. Germline lookup yields CDR1 SQVTM and CDR2 ANQGSEA. CDR3 bases: TGCAGCGTTGATCCAACGGGAAACATTCAGTACTTC. Translated: CSVDPTGNIQYF. The whole variable domain, filled in from reference TRBV29-1 and TRBJ2-4, reads SAVISQKPSRDICQRGTSLTIQCQVDSQVTMMFWYRQQPGQSLTLIATANQGSEATYESGFVIDKFPISRPNLTFSTLTVSNMSPEDSSIYLCSVDPTGNIQYFGAGTRLSVL.

This clone was seen only a few times. The V call is TRBV7-2, the J call TRBJ2-7, with D perhaps matching TRBD1 (6 bases). V was trimmed by 7 bases and J by 6 bases, leaving 10 bases between them. Germline CDR1 is SGHTA and CDR2 is FQGNSA. CDR3 length: 11 amino acids. The CDR3 loop reads CASKDSGEQYF. Here the CDR3 DNA reads TGTGCCAGCAAGGACAGTGGCGAGCAGTACTTC.

CDR3 in amino acids: CSVELTDRGNTIYF. The CDR3 DNA is TGCAGCGTTGAACTTACGGACAGGGGAAACACCATATATTTT. This rearrangement joins TRBV29-1 to TRBJ1-3, with 7 bases matching TRBD1. The CDR3 is 14 amino acids. The germline gives CDR1 SQVTM, CDR2 ANQGSEA. J lost 4 bases, V lost 2 bases, and 5 bases had no gene match.

The chain uses TRBV14 and TRBJ2-3; D not certain. Germline CDR1 is SGHDN and CDR2 is FVKESK. The CDR3 loop spans 14 amino acids. Trimming shortened V by 4 bases and J by 3 bases, and 11 bases separated the two germline ends. CDR3 nucleotide sequence: TGTGCCAGCAGCCGTCCCGGACGGACAGATACGCAGTATTTT. This sequence encodes CASSRPGRTDTQYF.

The chain joins TRBV30 to TRBJ2-7; a weak D match, TRBD1 (5 bases). The CDR3 sequence is 15 residues long. Per the germline V gene, CDR1 is GTSNPN and CDR2 is SVGIG (reference sequence). Trimming left V 0 bases short and J 2 bases short, with 14 bases between. Here the CDR3 DNA reads TGTGCCTGGAGTGTGGGCAGGGATCGTCCCTACGAGCAGTACTTC. This sequence encodes CAWSVGRDRPYEQYF.

This clone was observed a handful of times. The gene calls are TRBV20-1 and TRBJ2-5, with D hard to call. With 1 base removed from V and 5 bases from J, the gap between germline ends came to 5 bases. CDR1 is DFQATT and CDR2 is SNEGSKA in the germline V gene (reference sequence). The CDR3 length is 11 residues. The CDR3 DNA follows: TGCAGTGCTAGAGGCGGCGAGACCCAGTACTTC. This sequence encodes CSARGGETQYF.

This clone was observed a single time. The J gene is TRBJ1-3, the V gene TRBV10-3, with D maybe TRBD1 (6 bases). The CDR3 runs 13 residues. Germline CDR1 is ENHRY and CDR2 is SYGVKD. V lost 9 bases and J 0 bases, leaving 9 bases between the germline ends. The CDR3 DNA follows: TGTGCCATACGGACAGCCTCTGGAAACACCATATATTTT. It codes for CAIRTASGNTIYF.

The chain employs TRBV18 and TRBJ2-7; no clear D. V shed 3 bases and J shed 3 bases, with 6 bases lying between them. Germline CDR1 reads KGHSH; CDR2 reads LQKENI. This CDR3 spans 12 amino acids. The CDR3 here is CASSPSDYEQYF. The DNA for the CDR3 is TGTGCCAGCTCACCTTCAGACTACGAGCAGTACTTC. Full variable domain (rest looked up from reference TRBV18 and TRBJ2-7): NAGVMQNPRHLVRRRGQEARLRCSPMKGHSHVYWYRQLPEEGLKFMVYLQKENIIDESGMPKERFSAEFPKEGPSILRIQQVVRGDSAAYFCASSPSDYEQYFGPGTRLTVT.

V gene TRBV20-1 combines with J gene TRBJ2-7; 11 positions agree with TRBD1. Germline V gene sequence: CDR1 DFQATT, CDR2 SNEGSKA (reference sequence). V was pared by 8 bases and J by 7 bases, with 4 bases of the junction left unmatched. The CDR3 length is 11 residues. The CDR3 loop is CSWDRGREQYF. The CDR3 DNA sequence: TGCAGTTGGGACAGGGGGAGAGAGCAGTACTTC.